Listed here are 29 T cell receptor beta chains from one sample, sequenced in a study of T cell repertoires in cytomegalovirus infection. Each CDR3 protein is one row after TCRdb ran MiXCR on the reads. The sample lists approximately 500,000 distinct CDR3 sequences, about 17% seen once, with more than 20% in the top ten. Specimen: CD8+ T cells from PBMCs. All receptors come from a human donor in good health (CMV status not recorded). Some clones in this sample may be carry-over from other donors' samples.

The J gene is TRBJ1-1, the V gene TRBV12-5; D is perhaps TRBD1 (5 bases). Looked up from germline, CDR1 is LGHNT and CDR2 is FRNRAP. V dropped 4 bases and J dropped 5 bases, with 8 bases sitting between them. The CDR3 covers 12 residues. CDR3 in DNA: TGTGCTAGTGGTTCGGGGGGGACTGAAGCTTTCTTT. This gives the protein CASGSGGTEAFF.

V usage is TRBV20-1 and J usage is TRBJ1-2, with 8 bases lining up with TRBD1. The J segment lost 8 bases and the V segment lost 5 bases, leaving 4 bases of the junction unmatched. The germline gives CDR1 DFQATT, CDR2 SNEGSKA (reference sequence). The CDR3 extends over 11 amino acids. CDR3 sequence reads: CSAPDRDGYTF. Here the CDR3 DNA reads TGCAGTGCTCCGGACAGGGACGGCTACACCTTC.

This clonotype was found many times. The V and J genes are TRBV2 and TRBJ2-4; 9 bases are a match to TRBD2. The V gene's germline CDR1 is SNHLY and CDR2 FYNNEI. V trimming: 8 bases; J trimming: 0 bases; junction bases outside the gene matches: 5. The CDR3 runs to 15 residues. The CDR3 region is CASRTSGLAKNIQYF. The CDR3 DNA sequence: TGTGCCAGCCGCACTAGCGGGTTAGCCAAAAACATTCAGTACTTC. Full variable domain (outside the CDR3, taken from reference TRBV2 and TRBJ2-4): EPEVTQTPSHQVTQMGQEVILRCVPISNHLYFYWYRQILGQKVEFLVSFYNNEISEKSEIFDDQFSVERPDGSNFTLKIRSTKLEDSAMYFCASRTSGLAKNIQYFGAGTRLSVL.

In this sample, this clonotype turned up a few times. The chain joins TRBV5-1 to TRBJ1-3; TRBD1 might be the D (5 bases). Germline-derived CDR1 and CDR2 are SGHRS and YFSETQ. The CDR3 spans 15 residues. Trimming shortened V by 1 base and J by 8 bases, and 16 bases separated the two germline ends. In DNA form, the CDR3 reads TGCGCCAGCAGCTTGCGACGCAGGGCGGGGGACACCATATATTTT. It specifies CASSLRRRAGDTIYF.

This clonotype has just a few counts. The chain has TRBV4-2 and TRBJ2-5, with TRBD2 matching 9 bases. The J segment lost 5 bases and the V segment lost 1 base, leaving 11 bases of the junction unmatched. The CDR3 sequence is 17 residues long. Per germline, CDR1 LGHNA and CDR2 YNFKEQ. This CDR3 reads CASSQGFAGGQSETQYF. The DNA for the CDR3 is TGTGCCAGCAGCCAAGGCTTTGCGGGAGGGCAGTCGGAGACCCAGTACTTC.

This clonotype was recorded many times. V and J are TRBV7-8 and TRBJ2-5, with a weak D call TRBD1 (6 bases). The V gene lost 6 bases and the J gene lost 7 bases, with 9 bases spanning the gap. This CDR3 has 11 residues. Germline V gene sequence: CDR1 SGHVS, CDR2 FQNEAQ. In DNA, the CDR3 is TGTGCCAGCAGAGAACAGGGGACCCAGTACTTC. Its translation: CASREQGTQYF.

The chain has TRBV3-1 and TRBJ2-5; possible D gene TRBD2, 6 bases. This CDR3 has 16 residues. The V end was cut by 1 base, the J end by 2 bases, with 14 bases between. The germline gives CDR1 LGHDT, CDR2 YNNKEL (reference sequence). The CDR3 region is CASSQGGEGDQETQYF. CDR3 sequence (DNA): TGTGCCAGCAGCCAAGGCGGGGAAGGTGATCAAGAGACCCAGTACTTC.

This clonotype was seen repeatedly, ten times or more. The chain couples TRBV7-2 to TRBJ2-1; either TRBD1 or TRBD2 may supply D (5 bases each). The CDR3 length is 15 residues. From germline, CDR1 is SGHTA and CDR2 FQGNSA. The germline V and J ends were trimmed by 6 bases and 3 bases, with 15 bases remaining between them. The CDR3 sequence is CASSPGGSVYNEQFF. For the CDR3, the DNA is TGTGCCAGCAGTCCTGGGGGTTCGGTCTACAATGAGCAGTTCTTC.

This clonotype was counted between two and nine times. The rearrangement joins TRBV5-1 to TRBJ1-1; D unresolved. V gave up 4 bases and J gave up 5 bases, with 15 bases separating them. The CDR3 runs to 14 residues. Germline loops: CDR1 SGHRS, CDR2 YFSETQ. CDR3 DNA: TGCGCCAGCAGCGGCTGGGGAGGAAAAACTGAAGCTTTCTTT. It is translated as CASSGWGGKTEAFF.

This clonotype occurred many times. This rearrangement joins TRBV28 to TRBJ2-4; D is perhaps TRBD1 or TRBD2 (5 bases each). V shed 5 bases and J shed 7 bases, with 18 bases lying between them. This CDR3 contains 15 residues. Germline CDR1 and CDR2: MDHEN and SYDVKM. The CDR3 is CASSQSVRERNIQYF. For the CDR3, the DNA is TGTGCCAGCAGTCAGTCGGTCAGGGAGCGGAACATTCAGTACTTC.

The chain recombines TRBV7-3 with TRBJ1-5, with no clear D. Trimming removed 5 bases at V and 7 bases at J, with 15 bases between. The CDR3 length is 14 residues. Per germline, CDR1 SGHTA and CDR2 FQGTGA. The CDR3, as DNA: TGTGCCAGCAGCCCTACGGGGAAACGCCAGCCCCAGCATTTT. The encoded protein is CASSPTGKRQPQHF.

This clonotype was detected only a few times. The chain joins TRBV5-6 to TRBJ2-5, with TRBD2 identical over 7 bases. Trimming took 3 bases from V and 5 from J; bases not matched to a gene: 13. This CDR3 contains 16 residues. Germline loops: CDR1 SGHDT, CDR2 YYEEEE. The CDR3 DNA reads TGTGCCAGCAGCTGGGTGCGCAGCGGGGCAGGGGAGACCCAGTACTTC. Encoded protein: CASSWVRSGAGETQYF.

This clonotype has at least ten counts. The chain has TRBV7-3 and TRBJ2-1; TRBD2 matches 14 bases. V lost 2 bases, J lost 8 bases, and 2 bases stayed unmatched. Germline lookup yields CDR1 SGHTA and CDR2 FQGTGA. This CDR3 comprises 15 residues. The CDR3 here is CASSLGLAGGDEQFF. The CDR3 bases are TGTGCCAGCAGCTTAGGACTAGCGGGGGGTGATGAGCAGTTCTTC.

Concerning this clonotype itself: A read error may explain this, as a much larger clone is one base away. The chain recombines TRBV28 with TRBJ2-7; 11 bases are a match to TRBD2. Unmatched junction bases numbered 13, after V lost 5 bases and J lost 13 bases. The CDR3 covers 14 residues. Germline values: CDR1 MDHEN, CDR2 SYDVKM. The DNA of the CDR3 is TGTGCCAGCAGTGCTACGGTCCGACTAGCGGGACGTTACTTC. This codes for CASSATVRLAGRYF.

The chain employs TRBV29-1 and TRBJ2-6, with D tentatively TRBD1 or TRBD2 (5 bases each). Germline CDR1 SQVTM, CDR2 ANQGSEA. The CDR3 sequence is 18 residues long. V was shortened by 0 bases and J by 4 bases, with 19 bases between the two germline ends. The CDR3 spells CSVEDRSGHHPGANVLTF. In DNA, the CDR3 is TGCAGCGTTGAAGATCGATCGGGGCACCACCCCGGGGCCAACGTCCTGACTTTC.

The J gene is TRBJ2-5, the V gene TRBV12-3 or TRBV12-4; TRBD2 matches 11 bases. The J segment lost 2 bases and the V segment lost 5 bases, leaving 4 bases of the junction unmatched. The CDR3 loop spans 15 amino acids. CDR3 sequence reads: CASSATSGAQETQYF. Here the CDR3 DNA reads TGTGCCAGCAGTGCGACTAGCGGGGCTCAAGAGACCCAGTACTTC.

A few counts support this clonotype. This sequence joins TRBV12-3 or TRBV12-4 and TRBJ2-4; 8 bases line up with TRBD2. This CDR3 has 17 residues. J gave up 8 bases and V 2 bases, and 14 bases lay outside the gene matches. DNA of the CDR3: TGTGCCAGCAGTTTATCCCTGTCACCGGGGGGGAGGGACATTCAGTACTTC. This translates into CASSLSLSPGGRDIQYF.

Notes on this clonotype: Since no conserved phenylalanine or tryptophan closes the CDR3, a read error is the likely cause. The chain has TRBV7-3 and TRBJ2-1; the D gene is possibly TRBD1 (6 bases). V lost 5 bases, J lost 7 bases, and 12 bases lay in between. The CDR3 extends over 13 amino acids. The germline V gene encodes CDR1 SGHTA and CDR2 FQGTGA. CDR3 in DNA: TGTGCCAGCAGCCCATCAGGGGATAATGAGCAGTTCTTA. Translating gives CASSPSGDNEQFL.

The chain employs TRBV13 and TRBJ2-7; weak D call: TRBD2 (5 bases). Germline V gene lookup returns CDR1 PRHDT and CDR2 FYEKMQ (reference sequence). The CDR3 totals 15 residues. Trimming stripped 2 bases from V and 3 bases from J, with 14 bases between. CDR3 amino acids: CASSLKLAANYEQYF. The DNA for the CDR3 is TGTGCCAGCAGCTTAAAGCTAGCCGCCAACTACGAGCAGTACTTC.

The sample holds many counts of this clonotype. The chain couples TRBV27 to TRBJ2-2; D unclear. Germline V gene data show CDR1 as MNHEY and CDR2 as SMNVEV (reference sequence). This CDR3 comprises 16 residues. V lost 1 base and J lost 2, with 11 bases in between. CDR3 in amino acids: CASSLYSAINTGELFF. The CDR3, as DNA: TGTGCCAGCAGTTTATATTCAGCGATAAACACCGGGGAGCTGTTTTTT.

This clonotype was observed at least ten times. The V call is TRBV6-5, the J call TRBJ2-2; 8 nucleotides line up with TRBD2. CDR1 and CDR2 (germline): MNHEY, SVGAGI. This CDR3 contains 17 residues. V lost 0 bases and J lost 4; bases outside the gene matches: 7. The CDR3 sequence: CASSYSSGSGSTGELFF. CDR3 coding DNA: TGTGCCAGCAGTTACTCGAGCGGGAGCGGGTCCACCGGGGAGCTGTTTTTT.

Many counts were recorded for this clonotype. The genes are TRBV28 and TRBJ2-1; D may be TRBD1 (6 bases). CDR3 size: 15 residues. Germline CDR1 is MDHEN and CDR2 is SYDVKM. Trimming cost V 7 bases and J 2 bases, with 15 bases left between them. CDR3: CASITRGTAYNEQFF. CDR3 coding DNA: TGTGCCAGCATTACCAGGGGAACAGCCTACAATGAGCAGTTCTTC.

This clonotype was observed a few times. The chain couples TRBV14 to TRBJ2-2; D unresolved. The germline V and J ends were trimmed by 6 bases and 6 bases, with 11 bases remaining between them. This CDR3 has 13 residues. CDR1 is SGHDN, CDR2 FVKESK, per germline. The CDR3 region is CASSQTPAGELFF. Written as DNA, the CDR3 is TGTGCCAGCAGTCAAACCCCCGCCGGGGAGCTGTTTTTT.

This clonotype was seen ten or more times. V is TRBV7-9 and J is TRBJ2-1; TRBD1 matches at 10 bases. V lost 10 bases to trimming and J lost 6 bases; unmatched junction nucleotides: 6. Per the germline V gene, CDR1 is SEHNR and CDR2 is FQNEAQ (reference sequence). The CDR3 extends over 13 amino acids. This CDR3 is CAIDRDRGNEQFF. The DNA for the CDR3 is TGTGCCATCGATCGGGACAGGGGCAATGAGCAGTTCTTC.

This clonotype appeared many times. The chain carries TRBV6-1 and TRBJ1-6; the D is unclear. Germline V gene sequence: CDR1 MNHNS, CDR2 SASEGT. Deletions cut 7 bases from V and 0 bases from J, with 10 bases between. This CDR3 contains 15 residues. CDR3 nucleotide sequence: TGTGCCAGCACGGAGTCCCGCTCCTATAATTCACCCCTCCACTTT. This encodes CASTESRSYNSPLHF.

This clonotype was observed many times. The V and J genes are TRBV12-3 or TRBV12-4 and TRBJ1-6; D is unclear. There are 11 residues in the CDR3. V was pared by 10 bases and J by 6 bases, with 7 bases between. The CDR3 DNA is TGTGCCACCACCCTTAATTCACCCCTCCACTTT. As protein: CATTLNSPLHF.

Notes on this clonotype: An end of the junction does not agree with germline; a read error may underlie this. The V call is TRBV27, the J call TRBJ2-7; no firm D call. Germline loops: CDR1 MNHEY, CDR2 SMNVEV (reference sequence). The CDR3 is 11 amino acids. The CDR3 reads CTSTSGYEQYF. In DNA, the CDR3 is TGTACCAGCACCTCCGGTTACGAGCAGTACTTC.

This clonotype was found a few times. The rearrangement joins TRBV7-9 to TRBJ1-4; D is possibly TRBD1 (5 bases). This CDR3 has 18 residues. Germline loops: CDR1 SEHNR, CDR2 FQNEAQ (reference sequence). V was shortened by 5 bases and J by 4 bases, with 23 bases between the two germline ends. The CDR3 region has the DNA TGTGCCAGCAGCCTACCGACCAGGGCCGGCGGGCTTAATGAAAAACTGTTTTTT. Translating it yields CASSLPTRAGGLNEKLFF.

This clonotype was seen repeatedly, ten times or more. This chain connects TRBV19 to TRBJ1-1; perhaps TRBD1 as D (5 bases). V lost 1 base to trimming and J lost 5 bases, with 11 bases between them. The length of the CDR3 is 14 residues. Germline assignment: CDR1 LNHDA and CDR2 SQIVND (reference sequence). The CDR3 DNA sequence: TGTGCCAGTAGTATAGGAGGGGCGTGGACTGAAGCTTTCTTT. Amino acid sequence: CASSIGGAWTEAFF.